The rows below give T cell receptor beta chains drawn from one sample of a study of shared clonotypes between healthy human individuals. The repertoire was sequenced with immunoSEQ multiplex PCR; TCRdb's copy has only in-frame clones and lacks some. Of hundreds of thousands of clones detected, less than 85% appear once; the ten largest clones hold about 1.7%. Sequencing used memory CD4+ T cells sorted from blood. The receptors were sampled from a woman aged 30 to 39 in good health. Each CDR3 is given with its conserved first and last residue. D genes are given only for firm matches. The size entry is marked missing in some rows and otherwise reads once, few, many or a size class.

>-|TRBV5-1|TRBJ2-3|-
TGCGCCAGCAGCTTGGGGGCGGAAACAGATACGCAGTATTTT
CASSLGAETDTQYF
>-|TRBV11-2|TRBJ2-7|-
TGTGCCAGCAGCTTAGCACAAAGATACGAGCAGTACTTC
CASSLAQRYEQYF
>-|TRBV7-8|TRBJ2-6|-
TGTGCCAGCAGCCCCGTTGGGGGGCGAGGGGCCAACGTCCTGACTTTC
CASSPVGGRGANVLTF
>-|TRBV5-1|TRBJ2-7|-
TGCGCCAGCAGCTTGTTGGGGGCGCAGGACGAGCAGTACTTC
CASSLLGAQDEQYF
>-|TRBV7-6|TRBJ1-4|-
TGTGCCAGCAGCTTAGGTGACGCAACTAATGAAAAACTGTTTTTT
CASSLGDATNEKLFF
>-|TRBV5-4|TRBJ1-1|few
TGTGCCAGCAGCTTGGGGGGAAGGACGGGAATGAACACTGAAGCTTTCTTT
CASSLGGRTGMNTEAFF
>TRBD2|TRBV6-5|TRBJ2-1|-
TGTGCCAGCAGAGTCGGACTAGCCAGCAATGAGCAGTTCTTC
CASRVGLASNEQFF
>TRBD2|TRBV7-6|TRBJ2-7|-
TGTGCCAGCAGACCCCTGGGACTAGCGGGAGCCTACGAGCAGTACTTC
CASRPLGLAGAYEQYF
>TRBD1|TRBV4-1|TRBJ1-4|once
TGCGCCAGCAGCCGTAAAACCAGGACAGGGAAGTCTACTAATGAAAAACTGTTTTTT
CASSRKTRTGKSTNEKLFF
>TRBD2|TRBV7-9|TRBJ2-3|-
TGTGCCAGCAGCTCAAAACGACTAGCGGGAGGCACAGATACGCAGTATTTT
CASSSKRLAGGTDTQYF
>-|TRBV10-1|TRBJ2-3|-
TGCGCCAGCAGTGAAGACGGACGGAGCACAGATACGCAGTATTTT
CASSEDGRSTDTQYF
>TRBD1|TRBV29-1|TRBJ2-2|-
TGCAGCGTCAGGGGGGACAGGGGCACCGGGGAGCTGTTTTTT
CSVRGDRGTGELFF
>-|TRBV25-1|TRBJ2-1|-
TGTGCCAGCAGGGATGGCAGGGCGATAGCGATAGGTGAGCAGTTCTTC
CASRDGRAIAIGEQFF
>-|TRBV7-3|TRBJ2-1|-
TGTGCCAGCAGCTTAACGGGGGCCTCCTACAATGAGCAGTTCTTC
CASSLTGASYNEQFF
>-|TRBV28|TRBJ1-1|-
TGTGCCAGCAGTTCCCCAGGGGTTACTGAAGCTTTCTTT
CASSSPGVTEAFF
>-|TRBV5-1|TRBJ2-1|-
TGCGCCAGCAGCTTGGATTCCTTGGATTACAATGAGCAGTTCTTC
CASSLDSLDYNEQFF
>-|TRBV5-1|TRBJ2-3|few
TGCGCCAGCAGCTTGGCGACGATTAGCACAGATACGCAGTATTTT
CASSLATISTDTQYF
>-|TRBV28|TRBJ1-2|many
TGTGCCAGCAGTGATGCGCGTGACAGGAGTTACTATGGCTACACCTTC
CASSDARDRSYYGYTF
>TRBD1|TRBV5-1|TRBJ2-5|-
TGCGCCAGCAGCCCCGGGACAGGGGGCCAAGAGACCCAGTACTTC
CASSPGTGGQETQYF
>-|TRBV15|TRBJ1-3|-
TGTGCCACCAGCAGAGACGTGGGGCCAGGAAACACCATATATTTT
CATSRDVGPGNTIYF
>TRBD1|TRBV13|TRBJ1-1|-
TGTGCCAGCAGCTACCTAGTGGGACAGGGGGCGAACACTGAAGCTTTCTTT
CASSYLVGQGANTEAFF
>TRBD1|TRBV27|TRBJ1-2|once
TGTGCCAGCAGTTTAGGGAAAGGGGGCAGAGGCTACACCTTC
CASSLGKGGRGYTF
>-|TRBV6-6|TRBJ1-2|-
TGTGCCAGCAGCCACCTCCAAGGGGGGTGGGGCTACACCTTC
CASSHLQGGWGYTF
>-|TRBV27|TRBJ1-1|-
TGTGCCAGCAGTCCTGCAGGGTGGAGGGGCACTGAAGCTTTCTTT
CASSPAGWRGTEAFF